Included here is one TCR beta chain sequence, with context. A split of CD4+ cells into CD45RA+ naive and CD45RA-negative memory subsets was performed. This entry is derived from a study of shared clonotypes between healthy human individuals. The data were produced by immunoSEQ multiplex PCR, yet TCRdb's version contains in-frame clones alone and is incomplete. This sample has roughly 2.5 million clones; over 85% occur once, and the top ten carry around 0.14%. The receptor's source is a man aged 18-30 years in good health. The sample taken for sequencing was naive CD4+ T cells sorted from blood. As to subset: CD45RA+ positively selected.

The CDR3: CASSQDLVRTGSGNTIYF. The CDR3 region has the DNA TGCGCCAGCAGCCAAGATCTAGTGAGGACAGGCTCTGGAAACACCATATATTTT. V and J are TRBV4-3 and TRBJ1-3; 7 nucleotides match TRBD1. The CDR3 loop spans 18 amino acids. V lost 0 bases and J lost 0; bases outside the gene matches: 8. CDR1 is LGHNA and CDR2 is YSLEER in the germline V gene.